The 17 T cell receptor beta chains below all came from one sample that was sequenced in a study of read filtering for tumor transcriptome and immune sequencing. Molecular barcoded adaptors covering alpha/delta and beta/gamma chains were used on roughly 400 ng RNA. One entry per CDR3 protein results from TCRdb running MiXCR on the reads. The sample gives around 40,000 distinct CDR3 sequences, 10% to 15% of which show up once; around 35% is in the top ten. Sequenced: a population of CD138-negative cells sorted from bone marrow. The receptors were sampled from a donor at least 40 years old with multiple myeloma.

This clonotype was counted ten times or more. The V and J genes are TRBV28 and TRBJ2-6; D not certain. This CDR3 has 14 amino acids. V was pared by 3 bases and J by 0 bases, with 3 bases between. Germline V gene sequence: CDR1 MDHEN, CDR2 SYDVKM. The CDR3 DNA reads as TGTGCCAGCAGTTTTAGCTCTGGGGCCAACGTCCTGACTTTC. It is translated as CASSFSSGANVLTF.

This clonotype showed up many times. CDR3 sequence (DNA): TGCGCCAGCAGCCAAGATCGTGGGGCAGGGTCGAACACCGGGGAGCTGTTTTTT. The encoded protein is CASSQDRGAGSNTGELFF. The rearrangement links TRBV4-1 to TRBJ2-2, with a tentative D call TRBD1 (5 bases). In germline, CDR1 is MGHRA, CDR2 YSYEKL. V dropped 0 bases and J dropped 0 bases, with 14 bases sitting between them. The CDR3 spans 18 residues.

Of note for this clonotype: Since a much larger clone is just one base distant, this may be a read error. V and J are TRBV20-1 and TRBJ2-3; D perhaps matches TRBD2 (5 bases). CDR3 size: 13 residues. Germline V gives CDR1 DFQATT, CDR2 SNEGSKA (reference sequence). The germline V and J ends were trimmed by 3 bases and 3 bases, with 10 bases remaining between them. The CDR3 DNA reads as TGCAGTGCTAGGCCGGACTCTACAGATACGCAGTATTTT. Its protein is CSARPDSTDTQYF.

This clonotype was detected many times. This chain links TRBV10-1 with TRBJ2-7; D call uncertain. Germline V gene data show CDR1 as WNHNN and CDR2 as SYGVQD (reference sequence). The CDR3 is made up of 14 amino acids. The V gene lost 7 bases and the J gene lost 2 bases, with 15 bases spanning the gap. CDR3 loop: CASTLPGSTYEQYF. The CDR3 DNA sequence: TGCGCCAGCACCCTCCCGGGCAGTACCTACGAGCAGTACTTC.

Many counts were recorded for this clonotype. The chain joins TRBV7-2 to TRBJ2-3, with TRBD2 matching over 8 bases. J was trimmed by 2 bases and V by 5 bases; bases with no gene match: 6. The germline gives CDR1 SGHTA, CDR2 FQGNSA. This CDR3 is built from 15 residues. The DNA of the CDR3 is TGTGCCAGCAGCCTAAGGGGACTAGACACAGATACGCAGTATTTT. This translates into CASSLRGLDTDTQYF.

This clonotype was recorded at least ten times. This chain joins TRBV28 and TRBJ1-1; no clear D. The V and J ends lost 6 bases and 1 base respectively, with 3 bases between them. The germline V gene has CDR1 MDHEN and CDR2 SYDVKM. The CDR3 extends over 11 amino acids. DNA of the CDR3: TGTGCCAGCAGGAGGAACACTGAAGCTTTCTTT. This codes for CASRRNTEAFF.

The J gene is TRBJ2-1, the V gene TRBV30, with 7 bases lining up with TRBD1. There are 13 residues in the CDR3. Germline V gene data show CDR1 as GTSNPN and CDR2 as SVGIG (reference sequence). Trimming cost V 8 bases and J 5 bases; bases outside gene matches: 9. Here the CDR3 reads CALWGQPHNEQFF. CDR3 nucleotides: TGTGCCCTGTGGGGACAGCCTCACAATGAGCAGTTCTTC. The full variable domain, in which reference TRBV30 and TRBJ2-1 provide the parts outside the CDR3, is SQTIHQWPATLVQPVGSPLSLECTVEGTSNPNLYWYRQAAGRGLQLLFYSVGIGQISSEVPQNLSASRPQDRQFILSSKKLLLSDSGFYLCALWGQPHNEQFFGPGTRLTVL.

The rearrangement uses TRBV5-1 and TRBJ2-1; weak D call: TRBD1 (8 bases). Per germline, CDR1 SGHRS and CDR2 YFSETQ. V lost 4 bases and J 10 bases, leaving 21 bases between the germline ends. The CDR3 totals 15 residues. CDR3 in DNA: TGCGCCAGCAGCCTCGGACAGGGAGGGGGCAGCGAGCAGTTCTTC. This codes for CASSLGQGGGSEQFF.

On this clonotype itself: This may stem from a read error, because a much larger clone lies one nucleotide away. The chain uses TRBV29-1 and TRBJ1-1; D perhaps matches TRBD1 (6 bases). The germline CDR1 and CDR2 sequences are SQVTM and ANQGSEA. V was shortened by 1 base and J by 12 bases, with 12 bases between the two germline ends. CDR3 length equals 11 residues. CDR3 sequence: CSVEGRGIPFF. Written as DNA, the CDR3 is TGCAGCGTTGAAGGCAGGGGTATACCTTTCTTT. The full variable domain, completed using reference TRBV29-1 and TRBJ1-1, is SAVISQKPSRDICQRGTSLTIQCQVDSQVTMMFWYRQQPGQSLTLIATANQGSEATYESGFVIDKFPISRPNLTFSTLTVSNMSPEDSSIYLCSVEGRGIPFFGQGTRLTVV.

In this sample, this clonotype turned up many times. The rearrangement links TRBV6-2 or TRBV6-3 to TRBJ2-7, with D hard to call. The CDR3 extends over 15 amino acids. V was cut by 1 base and J by 5 bases, with 15 bases left in between. Germline V CDR1 and CDR2: MNHEY, SVGEGT. The CDR3, as DNA: TGTGCCAGCAGTTACTGGGCGGCGAGCTCGGACGAGCAGTACTTC. Translating gives CASSYWAASSDEQYF.

On this clonotype itself: This may arise from a read error, as a much more abundant clone is one base away. This sequence joins TRBV6-1 and TRBJ2-2, with D hard to call. The V end lost 7 bases, the J end lost 5 bases, and 14 bases lay between the germline ends. The CDR3 is 14 residues long. Germline loops: CDR1 MNHNS, CDR2 SASEGT. The CDR3 region is CASIDVLRTGELFF. The CDR3 nucleotides read TGTGCCAGCATTGACGTCCTAAGGACCGGGGAGCTGTTTTTT.

Remarks on this clonotype: The junction and the germline gene differ at one end; a read error may be behind it. V is TRBV7-9 and J is TRBJ2-3; D possibly uses TRBD1 or TRBD2 (6 bases each). The CDR3 length is 17 residues. Germline CDR1 is SEHNR and CDR2 is FQNEAQ (reference sequence). CDR3 amino acids: CASSLVLGGAWTDTRYF. The CDR3, as DNA: TGTGCCAGCAGCTTGGTCCTGGGGGGAGCGTGGACAGATACGCGGTATTTT.

This clonotype occurred many times. This chain uses TRBV7-2 with TRBJ2-2, with 7 bases identical to TRBD2. CDR1 is SGHTA, CDR2 FQGNSA, per germline. V lost 8 bases to trimming and J lost 4 bases; unmatched junction nucleotides: 7. The CDR3 spans 14 residues. CDR3 loop: CASRGAGSTGELFF. CDR3 DNA sequence: TGTGCCAGCCGGGGAGCGGGGAGCACCGGGGAGCTGTTTTTT.

This clonotype was counted many times. The chain joins TRBV30 to TRBJ1-1; D remains unclear. The V end lost 1 base, the J end lost 0 bases, and 9 bases lay between the germline ends. CDR1 and CDR2 (germline): GTSNPN, SVGIG (reference sequence). The CDR3 runs 14 residues. CDR3 DNA sequence: TGTGCCTGGAGTGGGACGACTCTGAACACTGAAGCTTTCTTT. Residues: CAWSGTTLNTEAFF.

In its sample, this clonotype was seen many times. This rearrangement joins TRBV5-1 to TRBJ1-6; a possible D gene is TRBD1 (5 bases). CDR1 SGHRS and CDR2 YFSETQ come from the germline V gene. Trimming removed 7 bases from V and 5 bases from J, with 7 bases in between. This CDR3 spans 12 amino acids. CDR3 sequence reads: CASARDNSPLHF. The CDR3 nucleotides are TGCGCCAGCGCCAGGGATAATTCACCCCTCCACTTT.

In its sample, this clonotype was seen many times. The chain couples TRBV11-2 to TRBJ1-4; D is uncertain. The CDR3 length is 14 residues. From germline, CDR1 is SGHAT and CDR2 FQNNGV. Trimming took off 6 bases at V and 5 bases at J, with 13 bases between the two ends. CDR3 sequence reads: CASSSTSLNEKLFF. The CDR3 bases are TGTGCCAGCAGTTCCACAAGTCTAAATGAAAAACTGTTTTTT.

This clonotype has a handful of counts. This may be a read error, as it is one base from a much larger clone. V usage is TRBV7-2 and J usage is TRBJ2-1; D remains ambiguous. CDR1 is SGHTA, CDR2 FQGNSA, per germline. The length of the CDR3 is 12 residues. The CDR3 loop reads CASSLGQRTGLF. The CDR3 coding sequence is TGTGCCAGCAGCTTAGGCCAGCGCACCGGGCTCTTC.